The present TCR beta chain was sequenced within a study of technical replicates of blood from a handful of donors. The method was immunoSEQ multiplex PCR; TCRdb's version includes in-frame clones alone and lacks a portion of them. The sample consists of about 100,000 clones, roughly 94% of them appearing once. There are 14 residues in the CDR3. This chain joins TRBV7-5 and TRBJ1-2. TRBV7-5 is given as a pseudogene. Source material: T cells isolated from PBMCs. This receptor was obtained from a human donor in good health. As DNA, the CDR3 is TGTGTCAGAAGCTTAGACTACGCGATTGCTGGCTACACCTTC. Amino acid sequence: CVRSLDYAIAGYTF.